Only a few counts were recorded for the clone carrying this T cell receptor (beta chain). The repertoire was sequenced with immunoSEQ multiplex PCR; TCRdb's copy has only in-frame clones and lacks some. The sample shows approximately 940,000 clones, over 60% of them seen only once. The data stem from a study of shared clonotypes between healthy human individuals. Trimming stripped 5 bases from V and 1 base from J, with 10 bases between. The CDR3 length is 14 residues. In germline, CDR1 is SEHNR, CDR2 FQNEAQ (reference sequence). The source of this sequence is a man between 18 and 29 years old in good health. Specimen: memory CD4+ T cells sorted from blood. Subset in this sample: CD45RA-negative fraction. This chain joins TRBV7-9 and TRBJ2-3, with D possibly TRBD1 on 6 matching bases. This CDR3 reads CASSQWTGTDTQYF. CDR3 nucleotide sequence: TGTGCCAGCAGCCAATGGACAGGCACAGATACGCAGTATTTT.